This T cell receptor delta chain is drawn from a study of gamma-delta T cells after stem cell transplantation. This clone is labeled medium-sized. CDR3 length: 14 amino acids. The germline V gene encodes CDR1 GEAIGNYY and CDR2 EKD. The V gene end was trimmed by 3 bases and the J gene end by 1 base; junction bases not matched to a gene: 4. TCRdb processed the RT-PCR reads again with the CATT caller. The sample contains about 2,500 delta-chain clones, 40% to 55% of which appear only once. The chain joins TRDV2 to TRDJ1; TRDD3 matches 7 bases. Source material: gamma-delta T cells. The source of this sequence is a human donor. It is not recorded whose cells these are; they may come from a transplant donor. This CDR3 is CACDVLGTTDKLIF. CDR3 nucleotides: TGTGCCTGTGACGTACTGGGGACCACCGATAAACTCATCTTT.